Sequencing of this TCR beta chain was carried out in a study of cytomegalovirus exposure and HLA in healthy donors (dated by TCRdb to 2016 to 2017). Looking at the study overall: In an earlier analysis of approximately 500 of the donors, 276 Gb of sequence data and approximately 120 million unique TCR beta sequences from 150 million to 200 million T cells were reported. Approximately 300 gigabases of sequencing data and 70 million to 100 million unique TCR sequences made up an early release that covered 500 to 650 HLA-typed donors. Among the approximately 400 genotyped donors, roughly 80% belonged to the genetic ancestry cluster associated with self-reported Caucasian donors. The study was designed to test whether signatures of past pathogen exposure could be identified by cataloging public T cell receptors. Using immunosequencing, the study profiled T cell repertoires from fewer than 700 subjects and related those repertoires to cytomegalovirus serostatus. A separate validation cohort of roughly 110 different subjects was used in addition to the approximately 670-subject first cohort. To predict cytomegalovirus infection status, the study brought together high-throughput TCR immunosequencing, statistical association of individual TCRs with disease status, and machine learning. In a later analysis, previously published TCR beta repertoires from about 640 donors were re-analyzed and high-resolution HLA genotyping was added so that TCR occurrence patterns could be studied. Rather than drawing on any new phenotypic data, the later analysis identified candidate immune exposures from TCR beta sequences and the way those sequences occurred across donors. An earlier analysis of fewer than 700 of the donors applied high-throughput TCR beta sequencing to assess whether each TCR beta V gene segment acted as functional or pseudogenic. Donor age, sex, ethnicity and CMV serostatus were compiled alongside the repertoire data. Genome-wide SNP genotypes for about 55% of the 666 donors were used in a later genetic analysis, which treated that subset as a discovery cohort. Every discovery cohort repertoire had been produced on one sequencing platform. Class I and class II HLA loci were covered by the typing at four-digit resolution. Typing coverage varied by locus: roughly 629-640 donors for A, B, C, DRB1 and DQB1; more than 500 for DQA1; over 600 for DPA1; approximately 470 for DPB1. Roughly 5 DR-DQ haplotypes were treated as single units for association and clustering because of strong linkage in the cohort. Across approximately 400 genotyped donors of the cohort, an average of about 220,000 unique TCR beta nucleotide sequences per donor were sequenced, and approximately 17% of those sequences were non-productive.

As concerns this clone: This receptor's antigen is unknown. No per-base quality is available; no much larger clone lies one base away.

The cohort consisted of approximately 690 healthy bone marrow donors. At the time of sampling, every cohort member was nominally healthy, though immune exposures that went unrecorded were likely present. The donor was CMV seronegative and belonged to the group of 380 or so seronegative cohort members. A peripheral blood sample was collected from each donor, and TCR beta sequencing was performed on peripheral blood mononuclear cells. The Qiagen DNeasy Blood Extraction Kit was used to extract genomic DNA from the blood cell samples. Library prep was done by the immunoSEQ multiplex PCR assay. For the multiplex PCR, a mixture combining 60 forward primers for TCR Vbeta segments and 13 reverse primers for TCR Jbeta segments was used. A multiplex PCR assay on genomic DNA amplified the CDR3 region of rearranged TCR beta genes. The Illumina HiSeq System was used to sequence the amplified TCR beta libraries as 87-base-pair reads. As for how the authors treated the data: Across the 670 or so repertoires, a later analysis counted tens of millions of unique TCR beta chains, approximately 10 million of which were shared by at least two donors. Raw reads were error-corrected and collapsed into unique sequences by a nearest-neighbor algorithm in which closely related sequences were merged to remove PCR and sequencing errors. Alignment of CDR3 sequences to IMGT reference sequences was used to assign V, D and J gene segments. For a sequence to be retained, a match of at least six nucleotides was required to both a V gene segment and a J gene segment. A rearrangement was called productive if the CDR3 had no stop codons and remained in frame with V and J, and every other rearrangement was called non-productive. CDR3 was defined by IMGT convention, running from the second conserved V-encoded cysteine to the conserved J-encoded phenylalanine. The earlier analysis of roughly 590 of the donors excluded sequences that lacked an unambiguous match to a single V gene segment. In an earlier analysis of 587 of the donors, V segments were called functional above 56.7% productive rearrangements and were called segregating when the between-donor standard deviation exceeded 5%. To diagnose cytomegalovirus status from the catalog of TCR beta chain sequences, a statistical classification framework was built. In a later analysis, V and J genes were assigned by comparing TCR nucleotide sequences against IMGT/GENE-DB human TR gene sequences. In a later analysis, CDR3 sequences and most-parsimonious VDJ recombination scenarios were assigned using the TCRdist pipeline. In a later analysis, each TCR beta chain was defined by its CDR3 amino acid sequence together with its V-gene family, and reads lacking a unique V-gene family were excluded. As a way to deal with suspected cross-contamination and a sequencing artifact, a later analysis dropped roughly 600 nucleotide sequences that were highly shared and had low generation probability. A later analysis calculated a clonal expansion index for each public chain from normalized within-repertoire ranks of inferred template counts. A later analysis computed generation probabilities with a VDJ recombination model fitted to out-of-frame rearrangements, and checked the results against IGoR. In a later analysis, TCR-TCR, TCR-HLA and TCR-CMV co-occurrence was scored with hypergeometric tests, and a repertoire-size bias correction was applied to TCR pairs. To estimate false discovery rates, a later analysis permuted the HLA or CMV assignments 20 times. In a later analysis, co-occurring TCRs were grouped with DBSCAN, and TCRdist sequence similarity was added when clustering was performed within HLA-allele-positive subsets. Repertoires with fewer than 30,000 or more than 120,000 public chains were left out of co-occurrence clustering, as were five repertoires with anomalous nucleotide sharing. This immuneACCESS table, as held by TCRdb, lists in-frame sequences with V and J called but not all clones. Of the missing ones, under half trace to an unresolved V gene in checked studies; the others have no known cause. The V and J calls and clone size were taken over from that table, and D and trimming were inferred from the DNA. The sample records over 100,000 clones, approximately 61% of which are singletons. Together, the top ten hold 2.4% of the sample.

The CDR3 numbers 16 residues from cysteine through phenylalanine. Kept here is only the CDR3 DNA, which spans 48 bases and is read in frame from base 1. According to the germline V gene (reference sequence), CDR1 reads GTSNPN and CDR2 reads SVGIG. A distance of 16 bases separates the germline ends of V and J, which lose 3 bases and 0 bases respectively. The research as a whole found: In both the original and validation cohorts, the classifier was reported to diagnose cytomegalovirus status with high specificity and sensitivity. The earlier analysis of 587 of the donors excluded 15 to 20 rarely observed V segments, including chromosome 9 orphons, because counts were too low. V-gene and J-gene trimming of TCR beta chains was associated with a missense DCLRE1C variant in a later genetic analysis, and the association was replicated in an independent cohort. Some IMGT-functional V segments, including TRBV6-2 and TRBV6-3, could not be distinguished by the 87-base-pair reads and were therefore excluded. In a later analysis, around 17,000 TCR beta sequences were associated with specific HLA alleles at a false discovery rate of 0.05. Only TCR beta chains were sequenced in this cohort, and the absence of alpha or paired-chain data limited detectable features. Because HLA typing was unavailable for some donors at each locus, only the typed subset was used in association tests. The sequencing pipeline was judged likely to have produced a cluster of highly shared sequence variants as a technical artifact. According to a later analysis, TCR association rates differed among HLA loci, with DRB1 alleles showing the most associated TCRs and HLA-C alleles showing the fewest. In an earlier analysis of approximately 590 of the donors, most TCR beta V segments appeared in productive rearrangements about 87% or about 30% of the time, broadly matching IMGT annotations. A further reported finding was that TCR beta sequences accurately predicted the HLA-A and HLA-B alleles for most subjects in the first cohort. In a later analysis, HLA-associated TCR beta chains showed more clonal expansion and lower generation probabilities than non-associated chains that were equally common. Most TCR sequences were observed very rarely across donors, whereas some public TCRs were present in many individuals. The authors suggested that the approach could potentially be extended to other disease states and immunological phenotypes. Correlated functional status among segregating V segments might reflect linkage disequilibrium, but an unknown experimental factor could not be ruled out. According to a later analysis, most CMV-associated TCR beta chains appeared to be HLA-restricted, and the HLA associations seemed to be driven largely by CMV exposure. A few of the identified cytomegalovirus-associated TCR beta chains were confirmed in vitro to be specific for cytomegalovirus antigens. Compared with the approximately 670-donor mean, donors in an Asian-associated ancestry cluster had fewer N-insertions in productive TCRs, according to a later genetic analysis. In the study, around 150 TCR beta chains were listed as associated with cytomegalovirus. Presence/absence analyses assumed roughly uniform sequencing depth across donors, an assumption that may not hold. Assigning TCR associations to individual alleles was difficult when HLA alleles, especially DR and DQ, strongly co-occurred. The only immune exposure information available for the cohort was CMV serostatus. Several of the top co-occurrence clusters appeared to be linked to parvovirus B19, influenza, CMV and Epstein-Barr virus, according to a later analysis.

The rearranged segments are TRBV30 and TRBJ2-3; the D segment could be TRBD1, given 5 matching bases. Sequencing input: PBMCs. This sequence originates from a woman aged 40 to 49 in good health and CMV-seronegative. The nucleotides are TGTGCCTGGAGCCTTGTCCCAGGGCTTAGCACAGATACGCAGTATTTT. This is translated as CAWSLVPGLSTDTQYF.